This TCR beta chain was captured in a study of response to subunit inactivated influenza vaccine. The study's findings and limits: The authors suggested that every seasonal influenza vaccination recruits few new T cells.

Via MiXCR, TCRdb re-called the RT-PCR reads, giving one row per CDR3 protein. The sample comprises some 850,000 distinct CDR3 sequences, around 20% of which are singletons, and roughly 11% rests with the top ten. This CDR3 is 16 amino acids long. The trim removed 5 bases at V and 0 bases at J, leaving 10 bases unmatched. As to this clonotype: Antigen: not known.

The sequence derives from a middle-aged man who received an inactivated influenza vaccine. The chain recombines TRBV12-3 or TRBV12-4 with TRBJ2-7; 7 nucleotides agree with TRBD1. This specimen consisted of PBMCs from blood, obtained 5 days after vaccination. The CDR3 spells CASSRSSGQSSYEQYF. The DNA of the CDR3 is TGTGCCAGCAGTCGGTCGTCGGGACAGAGCTCCTACGAGCAGTACTTC.